One TCR beta chain is described in this entry. It has no known antigen specificity. Base qualities are not provided; no much larger clone lies one nucleotide away. This entry is derived from a study of cytomegalovirus exposure and HLA in healthy donors (dated 2017 in TCRdb). Regarding the study in general: A later analysis indicated that the roughly 130 validation repertoires were generated on the platform also employed for the 700 or so repertoires of the first cohort. The study aimed to test whether cataloging public T cell receptors could reveal signatures of past pathogen exposure. A separate validation cohort of 90 to 150 different subjects was used in addition to the approximately 700-subject first cohort. To predict cytomegalovirus infection status, the study brought together high-throughput TCR immunosequencing, statistical association of individual TCRs with disease status, and machine learning. Summary of the overall study and its limitations: Of the cluster scores, roughly 95% were above 0 in a later analysis, which found that TCRs clustered in the first cohort also tended to co-occur in the 90 to 150 validation repertoires. The study listed 170 or so TCR beta chains as associated with cytomegalovirus. In vitro tests confirmed that three of the cytomegalovirus-associated TCR beta chains recognize cytomegalovirus antigens. A later analysis lacked HLA typing for the validation cohort, so it scored co-occurrence in that cohort across all 110 or so repertoires. While some public TCRs were present in many individuals, most TCR sequences turned up only very rarely across donors. According to the authors, the approach could potentially be generalized to other disease states and immunological phenotypes. In both the original and validation cohorts, the classifier was reported to diagnose cytomegalovirus status with high specificity and sensitivity.

Separate from the roughly 630-subject first cohort, the validation cohort of 120 subjects was the group to which the donors belonged. Receptor amplification or capture employed the immunoSEQ multiplex PCR assay. The published analysis was carried out like this. A statistical classification framework was developed to diagnose cytomegalovirus status using the catalog of TCR beta chain sequences. Here the immuneACCESS table is served through TCRdb, limited to in-frame sequences with V and J called. Missing clones are a known gap in these copies; in checked studies unresolved V genes cover under half, and the rest lacks a known reason. From that table come the V and J calls and clone size; the DNA was used to work out D and trimming. The table for this sample lists 110,000 or so clones; 80% to 90% of them were counted only once. The leading ten clones occupy about 4.1% of the sample. From the cysteine through the phenylalanine, the CDR3 covers 16 amino acids. Only the CDR3 DNA is retained, 48 bases long and in frame from the first base. V is shortened by 0 bases, J by 2 bases, and the region joining them spans 14 bases. The germline V gene encodes CDR1 SGHAT and CDR2 FQNNGV.

This chain joins TRBV11-2 to TRBJ2-7; the D gene cannot be named for sure. The receptor was derived from a young man in good health and CMV-seropositive. Sequencing was performed on PBMCs. The CDR3 protein: CASSLDRKLVAYEQYF. The nucleotide sequence reads as follows: TGTGCCAGCAGCTTAGACCGAAAGCTAGTCGCCTACGAGCAGTACTTC.